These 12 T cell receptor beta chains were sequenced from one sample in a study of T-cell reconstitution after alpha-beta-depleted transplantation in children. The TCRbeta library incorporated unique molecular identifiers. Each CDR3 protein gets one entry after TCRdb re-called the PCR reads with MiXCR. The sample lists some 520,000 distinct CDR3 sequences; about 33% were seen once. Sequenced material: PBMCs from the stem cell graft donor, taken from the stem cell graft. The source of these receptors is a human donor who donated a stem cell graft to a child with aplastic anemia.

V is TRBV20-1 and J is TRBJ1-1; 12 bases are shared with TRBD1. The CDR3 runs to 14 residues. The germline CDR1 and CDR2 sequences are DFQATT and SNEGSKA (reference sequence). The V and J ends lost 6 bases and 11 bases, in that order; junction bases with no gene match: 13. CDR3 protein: CSATVGTGGAEAFF. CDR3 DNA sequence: TGCAGTGCGACAGTCGGGACAGGGGGCGCCGAGGCTTTCTTT.

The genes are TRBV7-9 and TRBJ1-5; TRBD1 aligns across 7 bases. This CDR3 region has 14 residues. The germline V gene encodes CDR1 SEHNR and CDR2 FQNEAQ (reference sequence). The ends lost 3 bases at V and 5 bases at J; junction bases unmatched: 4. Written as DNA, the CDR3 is TGTGCCAGCAGCTTGACAGGGACTTATCAGCCCCAGCATTTT. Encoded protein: CASSLTGTYQPQHF. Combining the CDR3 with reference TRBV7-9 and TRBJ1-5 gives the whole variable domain DTGVSQNPRHKITKRGQNVTFRCDPISEHNRLYWYRQTLGQGPEFLTYFQNEAQLEKSRLLSDRFSAERPKGSFSTLEIQRTEQGDSAMYLCASSLTGTYQPQHFGDGTRLSIL.

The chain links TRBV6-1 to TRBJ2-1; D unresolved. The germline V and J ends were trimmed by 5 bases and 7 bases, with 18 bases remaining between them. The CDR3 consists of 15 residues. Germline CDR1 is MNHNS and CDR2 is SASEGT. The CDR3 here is CASSIRADLGNEQFF. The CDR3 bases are TGTGCCAGCAGTATCCGGGCCGACCTAGGGAATGAGCAGTTCTTC.

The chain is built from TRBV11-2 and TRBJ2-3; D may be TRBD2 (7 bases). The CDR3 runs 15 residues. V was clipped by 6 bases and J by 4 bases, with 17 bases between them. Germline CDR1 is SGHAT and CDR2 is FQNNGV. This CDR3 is CASREPRGGADTQYF. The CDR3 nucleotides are TGTGCCAGCAGAGAACCCCGCGGGGGCGCAGATACGCAGTATTTT.

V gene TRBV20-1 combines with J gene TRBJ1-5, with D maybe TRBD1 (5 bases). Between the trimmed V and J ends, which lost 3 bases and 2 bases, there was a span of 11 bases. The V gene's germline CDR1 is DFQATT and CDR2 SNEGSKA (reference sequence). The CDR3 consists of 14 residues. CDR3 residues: CSARDILGNQPQHF. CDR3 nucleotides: TGCAGTGCTAGGGACATTCTAGGCAATCAGCCCCAGCATTTT.

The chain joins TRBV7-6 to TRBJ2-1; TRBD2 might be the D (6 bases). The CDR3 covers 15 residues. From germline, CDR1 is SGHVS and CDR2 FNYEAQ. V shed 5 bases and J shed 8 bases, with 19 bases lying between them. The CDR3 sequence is CASSPLGTPLDEQFF. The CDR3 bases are TGTGCCAGCAGCCCCCTCGGGACTCCGCTGGATGAGCAGTTCTTC.

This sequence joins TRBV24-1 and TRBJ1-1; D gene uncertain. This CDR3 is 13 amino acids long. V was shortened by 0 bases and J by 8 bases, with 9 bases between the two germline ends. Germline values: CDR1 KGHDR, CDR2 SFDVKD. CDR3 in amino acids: CATSDLRGREAFF. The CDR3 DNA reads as TGTGCCACCAGTGATTTGCGCGGCAGGGAAGCTTTCTTT.

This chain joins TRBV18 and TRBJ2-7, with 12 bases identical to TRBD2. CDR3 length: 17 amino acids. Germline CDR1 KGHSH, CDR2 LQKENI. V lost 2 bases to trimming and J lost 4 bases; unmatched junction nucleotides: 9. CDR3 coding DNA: TGTGCCAGCTCACCAGCCGGCCTAGCGGGAGGGCCTTACGAGCAGTACGTC. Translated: CASSPAGLAGGPYEQYV.

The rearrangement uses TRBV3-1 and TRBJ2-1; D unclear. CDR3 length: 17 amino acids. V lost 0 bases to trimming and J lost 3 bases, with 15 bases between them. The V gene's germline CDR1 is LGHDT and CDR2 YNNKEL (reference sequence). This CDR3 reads CASSQDNGVPSYNEQFF. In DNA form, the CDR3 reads TGTGCCAGCAGCCAAGACAATGGGGTTCCTAGCTACAATGAGCAGTTCTTC.

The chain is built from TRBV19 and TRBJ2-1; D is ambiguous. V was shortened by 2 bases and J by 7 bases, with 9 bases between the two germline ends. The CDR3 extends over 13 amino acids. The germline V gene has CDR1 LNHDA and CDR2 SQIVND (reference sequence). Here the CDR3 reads CASSINRANEQFF. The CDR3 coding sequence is TGTGCCAGTAGTATAAACCGGGCGAATGAGCAGTTCTTC.

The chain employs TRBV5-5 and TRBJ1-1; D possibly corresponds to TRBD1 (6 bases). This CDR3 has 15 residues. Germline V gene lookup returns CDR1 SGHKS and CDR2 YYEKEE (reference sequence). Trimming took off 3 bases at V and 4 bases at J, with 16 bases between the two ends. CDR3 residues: CASSYDPGDFTEAFF. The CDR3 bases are TGTGCCAGCAGCTATGATCCAGGGGATTTCACTGAAGCTTTCTTT.

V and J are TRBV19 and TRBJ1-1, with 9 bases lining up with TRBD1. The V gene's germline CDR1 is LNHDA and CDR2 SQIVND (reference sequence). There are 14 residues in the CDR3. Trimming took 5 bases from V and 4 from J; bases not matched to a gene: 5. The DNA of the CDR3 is TGTGCCAGTAGTCCGACACAGGGGGCCACTGAAGCTTTCTTT. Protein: CASSPTQGATEAFF.